The rows below give T cell receptor beta chains drawn from one sample of a study of early T cells in non-severe SARS-CoV-2 infection. TCRdb called the 5' RACE reads again in MiXCR, with one record for every CDR3 protein. Among about 94,000 distinct CDR3 sequences listed, around 14% were seen once. Sequencing was carried out using whole blood. The source of these receptors is an adult who was a healthcare worker with PCR-confirmed SARS-CoV-2 infection or an uninfected control (not recorded which). Each CDR3 is given with its conserved first and last residue. A D gene is named only where the DNA matches it firmly. Expanded clones are given a class, and other clones once, few, many or no size at all.

J: TRBJ2-2; size: many; V: TRBV7-8; D: TRBD1; DNA: TGTGCCAGCAGCCCCCGCCGGGGACAGCGCACCGGGGAGCTGTTTTTT; CDR3: CASSPRRGQRTGELFF
J: TRBJ2-3; size: few; V: TRBV9; D: TRBD2; DNA: TGTGCCAGCAGCGAGCATAGCGGGGGTTGGGGCACAGATACGCAGTATTTT; CDR3: CASSEHSGGWGTDTQYF
J: TRBJ2-7; size: many; V: TRBV19; D: NA; DNA: TGTGCCAGTAGTATAGGGGGGACGGACGAGCAGTACTTC; CDR3: CASSIGGTDEQYF
J: TRBJ2-2; size: many; V: TRBV9; D: NA; DNA: TGTGCCAGCAGCGTAGCACAGGGTGCGCCCACCGGGGAGCTGTTTTTT; CDR3: CASSVAQGAPTGELFF
J: TRBJ2-5; size: many; V: TRBV28; D: NA; DNA: TGTGCCAGCAGTTTTTTGCGTGGGGCCCAAGAGACCCAGTACTTC; CDR3: CASSFLRGAQETQYF
J: TRBJ2-7; size: many; V: TRBV20-1; D: NA; DNA: TGCAGTGCCAGTCAGGAGATCTACGAGCAGTACTTC; CDR3: CSASQEIYEQYF
J: TRBJ1-1; size: many; V: TRBV11-2; D: TRBD1; DNA: TGTGCCAGCAGCTTAAGGGGGGTGACAGGGGCGATGAACACTGAAGCTTTCTTT; CDR3: CASSLRGVTGAMNTEAFF
J: TRBJ2-5; size: NA; V: TRBV25-1; D: NA; DNA: TGTGCCAGCCTTTTTTGGGAGACCCAGTACTTC; CDR3: CASLFWETQYF
J: TRBJ2-3; size: many; V: TRBV29-1; D: NA; DNA: TGCAGCGTTGAGGGGGGAACAGATACGCAGTATTTT; CDR3: CSVEGGTDTQYF
J: TRBJ1-1; size: NA; V: TRBV6-2/TRBV6-3; D: NA; DNA: TGTGCCAGCAGTGACTATCCAGGGGATCCTGAAGCTTTCTTT; CDR3: CASSDYPGDPEAFF
J: TRBJ2-2; size: NA; V: TRBV7-8; D: TRBD1; DNA: TGTGCCAGCCGAAGACAGGGGAGCAATACCCTCAACACCGGGGAGCTGTTTTTT; CDR3: CASRRQGSNTLNTGELFF
J: TRBJ2-7; size: NA; V: TRBV14; D: TRBD1; DNA: TGTGCCAGCAGCCCCCGAGGGACAGTCACAGGGGAGCAGTACTTC; CDR3: CASSPRGTVTGEQYF
J: TRBJ2-3; size: many; V: TRBV9; D: NA; DNA: TGTGCCAGCAGCACAACAGATACGCAGTATTTT; CDR3: CASSTTDTQYF
J: TRBJ1-5; size: few; V: TRBV11-2; D: NA; DNA: TGTGCCAGCAGCTTAGACGGATATAGCAATCAGCCCCAGCATTTT; CDR3: CASSLDGYSNQPQHF
J: TRBJ2-3; size: few; V: TRBV20-1; D: TRBD1; DNA: TGCAGTGCTAGGGTCCTGGGGACAGGCGGAGCAGATACGCAGTATTTT; CDR3: CSARVLGTGGADTQYF
J: TRBJ2-3; size: few; V: TRBV6-6; D: NA; DNA: TGTGCCAGCAGTCCCTTAGGGGGGGGGTTCACAGATACGCAGTATTTT; CDR3: CASSPLGGGFTDTQYF
J: TRBJ1-3; size: many; V: TRBV2; D: NA; DNA: TGTGCCAGCGAAGGAAACACCATATATTTT; CDR3: CASEGNTIYF
J: TRBJ2-7; size: NA; V: TRBV6-6; D: NA; DNA: TGTGCCAGCAGCCCCGGGTCGAGCTCCTACGAGCAGTACTTC; CDR3: CASSPGSSSYEQYF
J: TRBJ1-2; size: NA; V: TRBV28; D: TRBD1; DNA: TGTGCCAGCAGCTTACAGGGGGCGCGCGGCTACACCTTC; CDR3: CASSLQGARGYTF
J: TRBJ2-7; size: few; V: TRBV11-2; D: NA; DNA: TGTGCCAGCAGCTTAGTTTCTGGGTGGGAGCAGTACTTC; CDR3: CASSLVSGWEQYF
J: TRBJ1-1; size: NA; V: TRBV2; D: TRBD1; DNA: TGTGCCAGCAGGGAGGACAGGGCGAGTTTT; CDR3: CASREDRASF
J: TRBJ1-2; size: NA; V: TRBV7-9; D: NA; DNA: TGTGCCAGCAGCCCTGCCGCGGGAGTCGGCTACACCTTC; CDR3: CASSPAAGVGYTF
J: TRBJ2-2; size: once; V: TRBV20-1; D: NA; DNA: TGCAGTGCCCGCAAACCTCAGGGCCACGGGGAGCTGTTTTTT; CDR3: CSARKPQGHGELFF
J: TRBJ1-5; size: many; V: TRBV15; D: NA; DNA: TGTGCCACCAGCAGAACAAGGGACGGCAATAGCAATCAGCCCCAGCATTTT; CDR3: CATSRTRDGNSNQPQHF
J: TRBJ1-3; size: few; V: TRBV20-1; D: NA; DNA: TGCAGTGCTAGTGGGGGTCACACCATATATTTT; CDR3: CSASGGHTIYF
J: TRBJ2-1; size: many; V: TRBV29-1; D: TRBD2; DNA: TGCAGCGCCCGCCCCCCCGGGCTAGCGGGGGCTAATGAGCAGTTCTTC; CDR3: CSARPPGLAGANEQFF
J: TRBJ2-1; size: few; V: TRBV4-1; D: TRBD2; DNA: TGCGCCAGCAGCCAAGATCCTCGCGGGGGCAATGAGCAGTTCTTC; CDR3: CASSQDPRGGNEQFF
J: TRBJ2-7; size: many; V: TRBV11-2; D: NA; DNA: TGTGCCAGCACCTTGACCCTGGACCGTTATGGGCAGTACTTC; CDR3: CASTLTLDRYGQYF
J: TRBJ1-5; size: NA; V: TRBV7-2; D: NA; DNA: TGTGCCAGCAGCTTAAAGAGTGCTCAGCCCCAGCATTTT; CDR3: CASSLKSAQPQHF
J: TRBJ2-1; size: many; V: TRBV20-1; D: NA; DNA: TGCAGTGCTATAGGCGCGAGGCAAAGGGCCTCCTACAATGAGCAGTTCTTC; CDR3: CSAIGARQRASYNEQFF
J: TRBJ2-5; size: few; V: TRBV2; D: NA; DNA: TGTGCCAGTAGGAGAGCCCAAGAGACCCAGTACTTC; CDR3: CASRRAQETQYF
J: TRBJ2-5; size: NA; V: TRBV10-2; D: NA; DNA: TGCGCCAGCAGCAAGGGAACATGGGAGACCCAGTACTTC; CDR3: CASSKGTWETQYF
J: TRBJ1-6; size: few; V: TRBV15; D: NA; DNA: TGTGCCACCAGCAGAGATAGGCGTCCGAGTTCACCCCTCCACTTT; CDR3: CATSRDRRPSSPLHF
J: TRBJ2-3; size: many; V: TRBV7-2; D: NA; DNA: TGTGCCAGCAGCTTAGATACTAGCCGTACGCAGTATTTT; CDR3: CASSLDTSRTQYF
J: TRBJ2-3; size: many; V: TRBV6-1; D: NA; DNA: TGTGCCAGCGAGCTCCGACCCTTCACAGATACGCAGTATTTT; CDR3: CASELRPFTDTQYF
J: TRBJ2-1; size: NA; V: TRBV29-1; D: NA; DNA: TGCAGCGTTGAAAGTGACAATGAGCAGTTCTTC; CDR3: CSVESDNEQFF
J: TRBJ1-4; size: many; V: TRBV28; D: TRBD1; DNA: TGTGCCAGCAGTTTATCAGGGACAGGGGGTCGGGAAAAACTGTTTTTT; CDR3: CASSLSGTGGREKLFF
J: TRBJ2-2; size: many; V: TRBV7-2; D: NA; DNA: TGTGCCAGCAGCTTAGTGATAGGCCTGAACACCGGGGAGCTGTTTTTT; CDR3: CASSLVIGLNTGELFF
J: TRBJ2-2; size: many; V: TRBV7-3; D: NA; DNA: TGTGCCAGCAGCTTACTGCTCACCGGGGAGCTGTTTTTT; CDR3: CASSLLLTGELFF
J: TRBJ2-1; size: NA; V: TRBV12-3/TRBV12-4; D: NA; DNA: TGTGCCAGCAGTTTAGACGGGGGTTACAATGAGCAGTTCTTC; CDR3: CASSLDGGYNEQFF
J: TRBJ2-3; size: NA; V: TRBV28; D: TRBD1; DNA: TGTGCCAGCAGTCCGTTGGGACAGCGCACAGATACGCAGTATTTT; CDR3: CASSPLGQRTDTQYF
J: TRBJ2-2; size: many; V: TRBV19; D: TRBD1; DNA: TGTGCCAGTAGGTCGGACAGGGGAACCGGGGAGCTGTTTTTT; CDR3: CASRSDRGTGELFF
J: TRBJ2-2; size: NA; V: TRBV9; D: NA; DNA: TGTGCCAGCAGCTCGCGCCGGGCCCTTACCCTAACCGGGGAGCTGTTTTTT; CDR3: CASSSRRALTLTGELFF
J: TRBJ2-2; size: few; V: TRBV29-1; D: TRBD2; DNA: TGCAGCGTTGCTACTAGCGGGGGAGGTACCGGGGAGCTGTTTTTT; CDR3: CSVATSGGGTGELFF
J: TRBJ2-7; size: few; V: TRBV11-2; D: TRBD1; DNA: TGTGCCAGCACCCGGACAGGGCAATACGAGCAGTACTTC; CDR3: CASTRTGQYEQYF
J: TRBJ1-2; size: few; V: TRBV18; D: NA; DNA: TGTGCCAGCTCACCTCAAACCCGCTCAGGGCCTCCTCAGGGCTACACCTTC; CDR3: CASSPQTRSGPPQGYTF